The entry that follows covers one T cell receptor beta chain sequence. Its cognate antigen is unknown. This sample stems from a study of blood T cells in healthy people across ages. Study-level results: Unknown CMV status may confound age-related changes in expanded clones. A roughly linear fall in TCR beta diversity per million T cells was seen with increasing age.

The CDR3 consists of 16 residues. Germline loops: CDR1 MNHEY, CDR2 SVGEGT. Trimming took 2 bases from V and 6 from J, leaving 17 bases between them. Together with a sample-barcoded 5' primer, a J-beta primer mix was included in a second PCR lasting about 7 to 12 cycles. Tags on each cDNA molecule came from a template-switch adaptor with 12 random nucleotides. TCRdb analysed the 5' RACE reads with MiXCR anew, one entry per CDR3 protein. The data contain hundreds of thousands of distinct CDR3 sequences, around 48% of them singletons. The receptor's source is an older man in good health. The V gene is TRBV6-2 or TRBV6-3, the J gene TRBJ1-5, with D unresolved. The specimen was blood. The CDR3 nucleotides read TGTGCCAGCAGTTACCCTCCAAGGGCTGGTCCTCAGCCCCAGCATTTT. Protein product: CASSYPPRAGPQPQHF.